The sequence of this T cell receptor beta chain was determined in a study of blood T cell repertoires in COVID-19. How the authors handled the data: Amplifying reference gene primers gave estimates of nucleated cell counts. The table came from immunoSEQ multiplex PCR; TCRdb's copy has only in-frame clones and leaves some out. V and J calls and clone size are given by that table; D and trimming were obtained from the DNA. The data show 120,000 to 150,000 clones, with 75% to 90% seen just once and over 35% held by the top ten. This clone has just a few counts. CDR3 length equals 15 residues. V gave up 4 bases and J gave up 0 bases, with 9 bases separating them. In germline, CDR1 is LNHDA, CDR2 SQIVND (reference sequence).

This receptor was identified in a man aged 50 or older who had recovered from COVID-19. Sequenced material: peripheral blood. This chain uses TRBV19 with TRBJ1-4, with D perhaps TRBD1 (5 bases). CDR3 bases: TGTGCCAGTAGTACAGGGATAACAACTAATGAAAAACTGTTTTTT. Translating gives CASSTGITTNEKLFF.